This T cell receptor beta chain was retrieved from a study of shared clonotypes between healthy human individuals. Samples underwent the assay at deep level. The table came from immunoSEQ multiplex PCR; TCRdb's copy has only in-frame clones and leaves some out. The repertoire holds some 690,000 clones, about 90% seen once, with 30% to 35% in the top ten. Germline values: CDR1 SGHRS, CDR2 YFSETQ. V lost 4 bases to trimming and J lost 0 bases; unmatched junction nucleotides: 17. The CDR3 spans 20 residues. The receptor was isolated from a man in his late teens or twenties in good health. Some clones in this sample may be carry-over from other donors' samples. The chain combines TRBV5-1 with TRBJ2-7, with 12 positions matching TRBD1. Sequencing was done on a sample of memory CD8+ T cells from PBMCs. Documented subset: CD45RO+ cells pooled with CCR7-negative TemRA cells. CDR3 nucleotides: TGCGCCAGCAGCAACGAAGCCGGGACAGGGGGCATGGCTAGCTCCTACGAGCAGTACTTC. This gives the protein CASSNEAGTGGMASSYEQYF.